This passage covers 13 T cell receptor beta chains from one sample sequenced in a study of graft-versus-host responses after intestinal transplantation (dated by TCRdb to the early 2020s). Interpreted using the paper, the time point label stands for: cells obtained before transplantation from donor or recipient. Library method: the immunoSEQ multiplex PCR assay. The immuneACCESS repertoire file appears here via TCRdb, limited to in-frame rearrangements. These files lack a portion of the clones; in checked studies, under half of the deficit traces to unresolved V genes, and the cause of the others is not known. The sample table shows around 130,000 clones, and over 85% are seen once. The ten largest account for approximately 0.17% of the sample. Their specific antigens are unknown. The source material was unstimulated CD4+ T cells sorted from spleen or lymph node cells, sampled before intestinal transplant. The receptors shown here come from a human donor who received an intestinal transplant.

There are a few counts of this clone. This sequence joins TRBV6-4 and TRBJ2-1; D is perhaps TRBD1 or TRBD2 (5 bases each). CDR1 MRHNA and CDR2 SNTAGT come from the germline V gene. The germline V and J ends were trimmed by 3 bases and 5 bases, with 14 bases remaining between them. The CDR3 runs to 15 residues. DNA of the CDR3: TGTGCCAGCAGTGAGGGACCGCGGCTCCACAATGAGCAGTTCTTC. Translation: CASSEGPRLHNEQFF.

The chain couples TRBV28 to TRBJ2-7; D is unclear. Trimming pared 5 bases from V and 0 bases from J, leaving 8 bases between. CDR1 is MDHEN and CDR2 is SYDVKM in the germline V gene. This CDR3 comprises 13 residues. CDR3: CASSSDPSYEQYF. In nucleotides, the CDR3 is TGTGCCAGCAGTAGCGACCCCTCCTACGAGCAGTACTTC.

The J gene is TRBJ2-7, the V gene TRBV5-1, with D unresolved. The germline V gene has CDR1 SGHRS and CDR2 YFSETQ. The V and J ends lost 0 bases and 0 bases respectively, with 10 bases between them. CDR3 length: 15 amino acids. CDR3 in amino acids: CASSLGRPSSYEQYF. For the CDR3, the DNA is TGCGCCAGCAGCTTGGGTCGGCCGTCCTCCTACGAGCAGTACTTC.

V and J are TRBV10-1 and TRBJ2-3; 7 nucleotides agree with TRBD2. Trimming took 5 bases from V and 2 from J; bases not matched to a gene: 10. CDR3 size: 16 residues. CDR1 is WNHNN and CDR2 is SYGVQD in the germline V gene (reference sequence). CDR3 amino acids: CASSPRRGSNTDTQYF. The CDR3 DNA is TGCGCCAGCAGTCCCCGGCGGGGGAGCAACACAGATACGCAGTATTTT.

The chain couples TRBV10-1 to TRBJ2-5; 9 bases agree with TRBD1. Germline CDR1 reads WNHNN; CDR2 reads SYGVQD (reference sequence). J was trimmed by 5 bases and V by 5 bases; bases with no gene match: 6. The CDR3 is made up of 14 amino acids. DNA of the CDR3: TGCGCCAGCAGTCCCGGGACAGGGTCGGAGACCCAGTACTTC. It translates to CASSPGTGSETQYF.

In DNA, the CDR3 is TGTGCCAGCAGTCCTCCTTTACAGCCCGAACCCTATGGCTACACCTTC. Its translation: CASSPPLQPEPYGYTF. The chain joins TRBV6-6 to TRBJ1-2, with D hard to call. This CDR3 has 16 residues. Trimming took off 5 bases at V and 4 bases at J, with 20 bases between the two ends. CDR1 and CDR2 (germline): MNHNY, SVGAGI (reference sequence).

The V gene is TRBV7-9, the J gene TRBJ1-2; 9 positions agree with TRBD1. V was clipped by 1 base and J by 8 bases; unmatched bases: 11. CDR1 is SEHNR, CDR2 FQNEAQ, per germline (reference sequence). This CDR3 has 16 amino acids. The CDR3 spells CASSLVEGGQGRGYTF. CDR3 DNA: TGTGCCAGCAGCTTAGTCGAAGGGGGACAGGGTAGAGGCTACACCTTC.

The chain recombines TRBV5-1 with TRBJ2-7, with 9 bases aligning to TRBD1. The CDR3 contains 14 residues. Germline lookup yields CDR1 SGHRS and CDR2 YFSETQ. Losses at the gene ends were 3 bases for V and 3 bases for J; bases not matched to a gene: 4. The CDR3 is CASSSRDRVYEQYF. The CDR3, as DNA: TGCGCCAGCAGCTCCCGGGACAGGGTCTACGAGCAGTACTTC.

V gene TRBV16 combines with J gene TRBJ2-1; 13 bases align to TRBD2. J gave up 5 bases and V 3 bases, and 4 bases lay outside the gene matches. Per germline, CDR1 KGHSY and CDR2 FQNENV. This CDR3 contains 16 residues. The CDR3 DNA follows: TGTGCCAGCAGCCAGTCCGGGACTAGCGGGGACAATGAGCAGTTCTTC. It specifies CASSQSGTSGDNEQFF.

The chain employs TRBV6-5 and TRBJ2-7, with 10 positions matching TRBD1. The CDR3 contains 15 residues. Per germline, CDR1 MNHEY and CDR2 SVGAGI. The V gene end was trimmed by 2 bases and the J gene end by 2 bases; junction bases not matched to a gene: 3. CDR3 DNA sequence: TGTGCCAGCAGTTACGCGACAGGGGGCCCCTACGAGCAGTACTTC. It is translated as CASSYATGGPYEQYF.

V usage is TRBV11-2 and J usage is TRBJ1-1, with D hard to call. This CDR3 is 12 amino acids long. Germline loops: CDR1 SGHAT, CDR2 FQNNGV. V dropped 1 base and J dropped 6 bases, with 6 bases sitting between them. The CDR3 DNA follows: TGTGCCAGCAGCTTAGTCTTTGCTGAAGCTTTCTTT. Its protein is CASSLVFAEAFF. The whole variable domain, remainder taken from reference TRBV11-2 and TRBJ1-1, is EAGVAQSPRYKIIEKRQSVAFWCNPISGHATLYWYQQILGQGPKLLIQFQNNGVVDDSQLPKDRFSAERLKGVDSTLKIQPAKLEDSAVYLCASSLVFAEAFFGQGTRLTVV.

The chain employs TRBV2 and TRBJ1-4, with TRBD1 identical over 7 bases. The CDR3 runs 14 residues. V gave up 6 bases and J gave up 3 bases; unmatched junction bases: 4. From germline, CDR1 is SNHLY and CDR2 FYNNEI. The CDR3 DNA reads TGTGCCAGCAGAGAGGGGACAGCTAATGAAAAACTGTTTTTT. This codes for CASREGTANEKLFF.

This chain links TRBV6-1 with TRBJ2-7; D may be TRBD2 (6 bases). This CDR3 is built from 15 residues. V dropped 4 bases and J dropped 2 bases, with 15 bases sitting between them. CDR1 is MNHNS and CDR2 is SASEGT in the germline V gene. In nucleotides, the CDR3 is TGTGCCAGCAGTGGCCTCGCGGGGATACCCTACGAGCAGTACTTC. Its protein product is CASSGLAGIPYEQYF.